The next 2 T cell receptor beta chains were all read from a single sample in a study of blood T cell repertoires in COVID-19. The data were produced by immunoSEQ multiplex PCR, yet TCRdb's version contains in-frame clones alone and is incomplete. This table has approximately 230,000 clones, 84% appearing once. The sequencing input was peripheral blood. The receptors derive from a man aged 25 to 40 with active or convalescent COVID-19.

The rearrangement joins TRBV3-1 (or the pseudogene TRBV3-2) to TRBJ2-3; 7 bases agree with TRBD2. V trimming: 6 bases; J trimming: 2 bases; junction bases outside the gene matches: 5. The CDR3 runs to 14 residues. Germline V CDR1 and CDR2: LGHDT, YNNKEL (reference sequence). CDR3 region: CASRERGHTDTQYF. CDR3 bases: TGTGCCAGCAGAGAGCGGGGCCACACAGATACGCAGTATTTT.

The J gene is TRBJ2-5, the V gene TRBV11-2; 8 nucleotides line up with TRBD2. The CDR3 sequence is 15 residues long. Germline CDR1 reads SGHAT; CDR2 reads FQNNGV. V dropped 4 bases and J dropped 4; count of bases not matched to a gene: 8. The CDR3 region is CASSSGGARGETQYF. The CDR3 nucleotides read TGTGCCAGCAGCTCCGGGGGGGCCCGGGGAGAGACCCAGTACTTC.